Listed below are T cell receptor beta chains from one sample, sequenced in a study of blood T cell repertoires in COVID-19. The method was immunoSEQ multiplex PCR; TCRdb's version includes in-frame clones alone and lacks a portion of them. In the table there are some 300,000 clones, 80% to 90% of which are singletons. Sequenced: peripheral blood. The receptors here all came from a woman in her forties or fifties with COVID-19, enrolled during active disease. The CDR3 runs from the conserved cysteine through the conserved F or W.

J,length,V,CDR3
TRBJ2-1,13,TRBV6-2/TRBV6-3,CASSFRLIDEQFF
TRBJ1-1,14,TRBV7-9,CASSPGQTNTEAFF
TRBJ2-7,16,TRBV9,CASSVEHGQGTSEQYF
TRBJ2-2,14,TRBV29-1,CSVTGLGVEKELFF
TRBJ2-1,18,TRBV4-1,CASSQEPTAGVGYNEQFF
TRBJ2-3,13,TRBV25-1,CASLGQPTDTQYF
TRBJ1-1,15,TRBV7-9,CASSLGGALNTEAFF
TRBJ1-2,15,TRBV7-2,CASSLPGGTEGGYTF
TRBJ2-3,16,TRBV11-3,CASSSGMSQARAFQYF
TRBJ1-2,16,TRBV7-2,CASSLTSRGHRSGYTF
TRBJ2-1,17,TRBV30,CAWSGTSGSSSYNEQFF
TRBJ1-1,15,TRBV11-2,CASSLMDRGRTEAFF
TRBJ1-1,13,TRBV7-3,CASKEDMNTEAFF
TRBJ1-1,18,TRBV5-1,CASSSGNRPGGFGTEAFF
TRBJ2-5,14,TRBV5-1,CASSLGLASETQYF
TRBJ1-2,16,TRBV19,CASSIALGQRNYGYTF
TRBJ1-1,14,TRBV5-1,CASKKDIVNTEAFF
TRBJ1-1,16,TRBV19,CASSTGWTGRGTEAFF
TRBJ2-5,18,TRBV11-2,CASGRLKGLAGVKETQYF
TRBJ2-1,14,TRBV7-9,CASIVPSSYNEQFF
TRBJ2-7,16,TRBV7-2,CASSLGWGGSRDEQYF
TRBJ2-2,14,TRBV12-5,CASGLQGGTGELFF
TRBJ2-3,13,TRBV19,CASKGGVTDTQYF
TRBJ2-1,15,TRBV6-4,CASSKGLAGANEQFF
TRBJ2-3,15,TRBV10-1,CASQEGTSRTDTQYF
TRBJ1-1,15,TRBV11-2,CASSLAGGSATEAFF